The 4 T cell receptor beta chains below all came from one sample that was sequenced in a study of CD8+ T cells in alopecia areata. Treatment here: oral pan-JAK inhibitor, 5-10 mg twice daily. RNA was extracted and reverse transcribed into cDNA as the sequencing template. Generated by immunoSEQ multiplex PCR, the TCRdb table keeps only in-frame clones and is missing some. The table shows about 120,000 clones, with roughly 55% occurring only once. Specimen: CD8+ T cells sorted from blood, collected at week 24, from a patient treated with tofacitinib. The receptors come from a human donor with alopecia areata.

The V call is TRBV7-9, the J call TRBJ2-5, with D hard to call. Germline CDR1 SEHNR, CDR2 FQNEAQ (reference sequence). CDR3 length equals 13 residues. Trimming removed 4 bases at V and 1 base at J, with 7 bases between. For the CDR3, the DNA is TGTGCCAGCAGCTCGGACGGCCAAGAGACCCAGTACTTC. Encoded protein: CASSSDGQETQYF. The full variable domain, its missing parts supplied by reference TRBV7-9 and TRBJ2-5, is DTGVSQNPRHKITKRGQNVTFRCDPISEHNRLYWYRQTLGQGPEFLTYFQNEAQLEKSRLLSDRFSAERPKGSFSTLEIQRTEQGDSAMYLCASSSDGQETQYFGPGTRLLVL.

The sample holds a few counts of this clone. V gene TRBV7-9 combines with J gene TRBJ1-5, with 7 positions matching TRBD1. Germline V gene sequence: CDR1 SEHNR, CDR2 FQNEAQ (reference sequence). The CDR3 runs to 15 residues. V shed 1 base and J 3 bases; nucleotides not matched to a gene: 3. The CDR3 protein is CASSLGGGDNQPQHF. The CDR3 DNA sequence: TGTGCCAGCAGCTTAGGAGGGGGCGACAATCAGCCCCAGCATTTT.

The V gene is TRBV18, the J gene TRBJ2-7; 12 positions agree with TRBD2. V dropped 3 bases and J dropped 3; count of bases not matched to a gene: 12. Per germline, CDR1 KGHSH and CDR2 LQKENI. CDR3 length: 18 amino acids. CDR3 loop: CASSPTQTSGGNFYEQYF. In DNA form, the CDR3 reads TGTGCCAGCTCACCTACACAAACTAGCGGGGGGAATTTCTACGAGCAGTACTTC.

V and J are TRBV15 and TRBJ2-1; the D gene could be TRBD1 or TRBD2 (5 bases each). Germline CDR1 LNHNV, CDR2 YYDKDF (reference sequence). Trimming pared 3 bases from V and 4 bases from J, leaving 10 bases between. This CDR3 contains 14 residues. The CDR3 bases are TGTGCCACCAGCAGCCGGGACGGATACAATGAGCAGTTCTTC. This translates into CATSSRDGYNEQFF.